The 13 T cell receptor beta chains below were found in one sample sequenced in a study of cytomegalovirus exposure and HLA in healthy donors (dated by TCRdb to 2017 to 2019). Library construction relied on the immunoSEQ multiplex PCR assay. For the multiplex PCR, a mixture combining 60 forward primers for TCR Vbeta segments and 13 reverse primers for TCR Jbeta segments was used. TCRdb provides this immuneACCESS table in a form limited to in-frame rearrangements. Some clones are lacking; in checked studies, under half of them reflect an unresolved V gene, and why the rest are absent is not known. A total of around 130,000 clones appear in this sample, 80% of them only once. Around 2.2% of the sample goes to the ten largest clones. Specimen: PBMCs. These receptors were collected from a man younger than 40 in good health and CMV-seronegative.

In its sample, this clone was seen once. J is TRBJ2-5 and V is TRBV7-8; D not resolved. Germline CDR1 and CDR2: SGHVS and FQNEAQ. This CDR3 region has 11 residues. Deletions cut 6 bases from V and 5 bases from J, with 7 bases between. The CDR3 here is CASRLGETQYF. The CDR3 DNA reads as TGTGCCAGCAGACTCGGGGAGACCCAGTACTTC.

This chain connects TRBV5-5 to TRBJ1-1; possibly TRBD1 for D (5 bases). V was pared by 1 base and J by 4 bases, with 14 bases between. The CDR3 length is 15 residues. CDR1 is SGHKS, CDR2 YYEKEE, per germline (reference sequence). The CDR3 sequence is CASSLLAGLPTEAFF. The CDR3 nucleotides read TGTGCCAGCAGCTTGCTGGCAGGGCTACCCACTGAAGCTTTCTTT.

CDR3: CASSPLPRAGKLFF. As DNA, the CDR3 is TGTGCCAGCTCACCGCTTCCGCGCGCCGGAAAACTGTTTTTT. The rearrangement uses TRBV18 and TRBJ1-4; D gene unclear. V was cut by 3 bases and J by 10 bases, with 15 bases left in between. Germline CDR1 KGHSH, CDR2 LQKENI. The CDR3 has 14 amino acids.

This chain uses TRBV5-6 with TRBJ2-1, with TRBD2 as a possible D gene (5 bases). Germline assignment: CDR1 SGHDT and CDR2 YYEEEE. CDR3 length: 13 residues. Trimming stripped 3 bases from V and 11 bases from J, with 15 bases between. Here the CDR3 reads CASSSYSANKQFF. The CDR3, as DNA: TGTGCCAGCAGCTCATATAGCGCGAATAAGCAGTTCTTC.

V gene TRBV5-1 combines with J gene TRBJ2-5; D uncertain. Trimming left V 0 bases short and J 1 base short, with 16 bases between. CDR3 length: 17 amino acids. CDR1 is SGHRS, CDR2 YFSETQ, per germline. The CDR3 loop reads CASSLGLMAQSQETQYF. As DNA, the CDR3 is TGCGCCAGCAGCTTGGGATTAATGGCACAGAGCCAAGAGACCCAGTACTTC.

The gene calls are TRBV19 and TRBJ1-1; D perhaps matches TRBD1 (5 bases). The V gene lost 3 bases and the J gene lost 8 bases, with 10 bases spanning the gap. The CDR3 is 12 residues long. CDR1 LNHDA and CDR2 SQIVND come from the germline V gene (reference sequence). The CDR3: CASSIGGSEAFF. The CDR3 nucleotides read TGTGCCAGTAGTATTGGGGGGTCCGAAGCTTTCTTT.

The chain couples TRBV28 to TRBJ2-3; D is perhaps TRBD2 (5 bases). The germline V gene encodes CDR1 MDHEN and CDR2 SYDVKM. This CDR3 has 13 amino acids. This CDR3 reads CGAPPPGTDTQYF. As DNA, the CDR3 is TGTGGGGCCCCTCCCCCGGGGACAGATACGCAGTATTTT.

The gene calls are TRBV7-9 and TRBJ1-6; maybe TRBD1 (6 bases). CDR1 and CDR2 (germline): SEHNR, FQNEAQ (reference sequence). Trimming took off 5 bases at V and 10 bases at J, with 18 bases between the two ends. The CDR3 has 15 amino acids. CDR3 loop: CASSTGWGPGSPLHF. The CDR3, as DNA: TGTGCCAGCAGCACTGGATGGGGGCCTGGATCACCCCTCCACTTT.

This clone was counted a few times. The chain uses TRBV5-6 and TRBJ1-1; tentatively, D is TRBD1 (5 bases). CDR3 length: 13 residues. Germline V gives CDR1 SGHDT, CDR2 YYEEEE. V was pared by 4 bases and J by 8 bases, with 15 bases between. CDR3 in amino acids: CASSRGGIIEAFF. The DNA for the CDR3 is TGTGCCAGCAGCAGGGGCGGGATAATCGAAGCTTTCTTT. The full variable domain, its missing parts supplied by reference TRBV5-6 and TRBJ1-1, is DAGVTQSPTHLIKTRGQQVTLRCSPKSGHDTVSWYQQALGQGPQFIFQYYEEEERQRGNFPDRFSGHQFPNYSSELNVNALLLGDSALYLCASSRGGIIEAFFGQGTRLTVV.

This chain uses TRBV11-2 with TRBJ2-7; 7 nucleotides align to TRBD1. CDR1 is SGHAT and CDR2 is FQNNGV in the germline V gene. V dropped 5 bases and J dropped 3; count of bases not matched to a gene: 13. This CDR3 is 16 amino acids long. The CDR3 here is CASSINREGQSYEQYF. The CDR3 DNA sequence: TGTGCCAGCAGCATCAACCGAGAGGGACAGAGCTACGAGCAGTACTTC. Complete variable domain (other parts from reference TRBV11-2 and TRBJ2-7): EAGVAQSPRYKIIEKRQSVAFWCNPISGHATLYWYQQILGQGPKLLIQFQNNGVVDDSQLPKDRFSAERLKGVDSTLKIQPAKLEDSAVYLCASSINREGQSYEQYFGPGTRLTVT.

CDR3 DNA: TGCGCCAGCAGCTCGACAGGGGGCGACGAGACCCAGTACTTC. It encodes CASSSTGGDETQYF. The chain carries TRBV5-1 and TRBJ2-5, with 10 bases aligning to TRBD1. This CDR3 region has 14 residues. Germline trimming cut 3 bases from V and 5 bases from J; bases unmatched to any gene: 4. Germline V CDR1 and CDR2: SGHRS, YFSETQ.

This clone was seen a single time. The rearrangement uses TRBV5-1 and TRBJ2-7, with TRBD2 matching 12 bases. Germline V gene lookup returns CDR1 SGHRS and CDR2 YFSETQ. The CDR3 contains 14 residues. V shed 7 bases, J shed 7 bases, and the junction held 9 bases outside the gene matches. CDR3 protein: CASGSSGGAREQYF. DNA of the CDR3: TGCGCCAGCGGGTCTAGCGGGGGGGCGAGGGAGCAGTACTTC.

The chain joins TRBV7-2 to TRBJ1-5; D gene unclear. Germline V lookup: CDR1 SGHTA, CDR2 FQGNSA. Trimming removed 0 bases from V and 11 bases from J, with 11 bases in between. The CDR3 length is 13 residues. CDR3 region: CASSLARSLAQHF. In nucleotides, the CDR3 is TGTGCCAGCAGCTTAGCGAGGTCTTTAGCCCAGCATTTT.